The 13 T cell receptor beta chains reported below all come from one sample, sequenced in a study of control samples from healthy donors and cancer patients. Method: immunoSEQ multiplex PCR; TCRdb's copy keeps in-frame clones and lacks some. The data show some 130,000 clones, with nearly 90% seen just once and about 7.9% held by the top ten. The source material was PBMCs. All receptors derive from a man aged 50 or older with head and neck cancer.

V usage is TRBV10-3 and J usage is TRBJ2-1; D not certain. Trimming cost V 4 bases and J 5 bases, with 12 bases left between them. Germline CDR1 reads ENHRY; CDR2 reads SYGVKD. CDR3 length: 14 residues. CDR3 sequence reads: CAISVARDDNEQFF. CDR3 sequence (DNA): TGTGCCATCAGTGTTGCGCGAGACGACAATGAGCAGTTCTTC.

This chain connects TRBV28 to TRBJ2-7, with D unclear. V was shortened by 5 bases and J by 5 bases, with 19 bases between the two germline ends. The CDR3 is made up of 15 amino acids. Per germline, CDR1 MDHEN and CDR2 SYDVKM. The CDR3 spells CASSTSGTGRDEQYF. CDR3 bases: TGTGCCAGCAGTACCTCGGGTACGGGTCGCGACGAGCAGTACTTC.

The table lists this clone with many counts. This rearrangement joins TRBV30 to TRBJ1-6; TRBD1 is a possible D gene (5 bases). Trimming stripped 1 base from V and 9 bases from J, with 13 bases between. The germline gives CDR1 GTSNPN, CDR2 SVGIG (reference sequence). This CDR3 comprises 14 residues. The CDR3 loop is CAWSGDLWSSPLHF. CDR3 nucleotide sequence: TGTGCCTGGAGTGGGGACCTCTGGAGTTCACCCCTCCACTTT. Using reference TRBV30 and TRBJ1-6 for the parts outside the CDR3, the full variable domain is SQTIHQWPATLVQPVGSPLSLECTVEGTSNPNLYWYRQAAGRGLQLLFYSVGIGQISSEVPQNLSASRPQDRQFILSSKKLLLSDSGFYLCAWSGDLWSSPLHFGNGTRLTVT.

The V gene is TRBV27, the J gene TRBJ1-5, with a tentative D call TRBD1 (6 bases). V was trimmed by 3 bases and J by 7 bases, leaving 16 bases between them. CDR1 is MNHEY, CDR2 SMNVEV, per germline (reference sequence). The CDR3 is made up of 15 amino acids. The CDR3 DNA sequence: TGTGCCAGCAGTTTCGGAGGGGGAAAAAACCAGCCCCAGCATTTT. It is translated as CASSFGGGKNQPQHF.

V gene TRBV19 combines with J gene TRBJ2-7; 9 bases are a match to TRBD1. Germline CDR1 LNHDA, CDR2 SQIVND (reference sequence). After removal of 4 bases from V and 5 bases from J, the junction contained 9 bases not matched to a gene. The CDR3 is made up of 15 amino acids. Here the CDR3 reads CASSRPGQGFDEQYF. In DNA form, the CDR3 reads TGTGCCAGTAGTAGACCGGGACAGGGATTCGACGAGCAGTACTTC.

V is TRBV11-1 and J is TRBJ2-7; perhaps D is TRBD1 or TRBD2 (6 bases each). With 3 bases removed from V and 7 bases from J, the gap between germline ends came to 13 bases. The CDR3 totals 13 residues. CDR1 is SGHAT and CDR2 is FQDESV in the germline V gene (reference sequence). The CDR3 loop is CASSFSRGGEQYF. The CDR3 DNA reads as TGTGCCAGCAGCTTTTCCAGGGGAGGTGAGCAGTACTTC.

This clone was counted once. CDR3 DNA sequence: TGCGCCAGCAGCTTGGAGGGGTCCTCTGGAAACACCATATATTTT. Its translation is CASSLEGSSGNTIYF. This chain uses TRBV5-1 with TRBJ1-3; possibly TRBD1 for D (5 bases). CDR1 and CDR2 from the germline V gene are SGHRS and YFSETQ. Trimming cost V 0 bases and J 0 bases, with 7 bases left between them. The CDR3 spans 15 residues.

The chain carries TRBV19 and TRBJ1-2; D is unclear. This CDR3 contains 13 residues. Germline-derived CDR1 and CDR2 are LNHDA and SQIVND (reference sequence). The V and J ends lost 5 bases and 0 bases respectively, with 7 bases between them. CDR3: CASSGVANYGYTF. The CDR3 DNA sequence: TGTGCCAGTAGTGGGGTCGCTAACTATGGCTACACCTTC.

This clone turned up a few times. The chain links TRBV12-3 or TRBV12-4 to TRBJ2-1, with D perhaps matching TRBD2 (6 bases). V gave up 4 bases and J gave up 7 bases, with 11 bases separating them. The CDR3 covers 13 residues. The CDR3 sequence is CASSWSSGNEQFF. DNA of the CDR3: TGTGCCAGCAGTTGGAGTAGCGGTAATGAGCAGTTCTTC.

The CDR3 DNA follows: TGTGCCAGCAGGTCAAGGGATGCCTACTATGGCTACACCTTC. This translates into CASRSRDAYYGYTF. This chain joins TRBV27 and TRBJ1-2; D ambiguous. The V gene's germline CDR1 is MNHEY and CDR2 SMNVEV (reference sequence). V was cut by 6 bases and J by 3 bases, with 14 bases left in between. The CDR3 is made up of 14 amino acids.

The rearrangement uses TRBV24-1 and TRBJ1-3, with 7 bases that match TRBD1. The CDR3 length is 15 residues. Trimming cost V 2 bases and J 1 base; bases outside gene matches: 1. Germline CDR1 reads KGHDR; CDR2 reads SFDVKD. The chain's CDR3 is CATSDSRGSGNTIYF. In nucleotides, the CDR3 is TGTGCCACCAGTGATTCCAGGGGGTCTGGAAACACCATATATTTT.

The chain recombines TRBV7-9 with TRBJ2-1, with D tentatively TRBD2 (6 bases). The CDR3 is made up of 15 amino acids. From germline, CDR1 is SEHNR and CDR2 FQNEAQ (reference sequence). Trimming shortened V by 0 bases and J by 5 bases, and 11 bases separated the two germline ends. The CDR3 loop reads CASSLAGLINNEQFF. In nucleotides, the CDR3 is TGTGCCAGCAGCTTAGCGGGACTCATAAACAATGAGCAGTTCTTC.

J is TRBJ2-1 and V is TRBV7-9; D is perhaps TRBD1 or TRBD2 (5 bases each). The germline CDR1 and CDR2 sequences are SEHNR and FQNEAQ (reference sequence). V was pared by 4 bases and J by 6 bases, with 13 bases between. There are 14 residues in the CDR3. The CDR3 loop reads CASSSPGGGNEQFF. CDR3 in DNA: TGTGCCAGCAGCTCCCCCGGTGGGGGCAATGAGCAGTTCTTC. The variable domain in full, with the rest retrieved from reference TRBV7-9 and TRBJ2-1, is DTGVSQNPRHKITKRGQNVTFRCDPISEHNRLYWYRQTLGQGPEFLTYFQNEAQLEKSRLLSDRFSAERPKGSFSTLEIQRTEQGDSAMYLCASSSPGGGNEQFFGPGTRLTVL.